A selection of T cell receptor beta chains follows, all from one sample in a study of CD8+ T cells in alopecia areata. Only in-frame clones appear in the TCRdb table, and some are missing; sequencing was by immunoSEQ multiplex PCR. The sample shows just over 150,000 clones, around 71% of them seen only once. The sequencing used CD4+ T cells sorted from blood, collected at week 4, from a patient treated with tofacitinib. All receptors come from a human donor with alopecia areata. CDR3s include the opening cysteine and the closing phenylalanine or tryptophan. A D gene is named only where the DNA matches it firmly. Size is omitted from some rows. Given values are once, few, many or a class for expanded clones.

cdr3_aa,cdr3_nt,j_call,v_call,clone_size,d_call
CSGRGTGRNEQFF,TGCAGCGGGCGGGGGACAGGACGCAATGAGCAGTTCTTC,TRBJ2-1,TRBV29-1,.,.
CSVEKGNTGELFF,TGCAGCGTTGAGAAGGGGAACACCGGGGAGCTGTTTTTT,TRBJ2-2,TRBV29-1,.,.
CASSSHTGELFF,TGTGCCAGCAGCAGTCACACCGGGGAGCTGTTTTTT,TRBJ2-2,TRBV25-1,.,.
CASSSRRGTESSYEQYF,TGTGCCAGCAGCTCCCGTCGAGGGACCGAGAGCTCCTACGAGCAGTACTTC,TRBJ2-7,TRBV9,.,.
CASSNRQGNQPQHF,TGTGCCAGCAGTAACCGACAGGGCAATCAGCCCCAGCATTTT,TRBJ1-5,TRBV6-1,.,.
CSVTWGDTEAFF,TGCAGCGTGACCTGGGGCGACACTGAAGCTTTCTTT,TRBJ1-1,TRBV29-1,.,.
CASSLGHSPNYNEQFF,TGTGCCAGCAGCTTAGGACATAGCCCCAACTACAATGAGCAGTTCTTC,TRBJ2-1,TRBV11-2,.,.
CASSQLQGRSTDTQYF,TGTGCCAGCAGCCAGCTTCAGGGTCGTAGTACAGATACGCAGTATTTT,TRBJ2-3,TRBV11-2,.,.
CAWSTDGNTEAFF,TGTGCCTGGAGTACGGACGGCAACACTGAAGCTTTCTTT,TRBJ1-1,TRBV30,.,.
CSVLLGAKGTEAFF,TGCAGCGTTTTGTTGGGGGCGAAGGGCACTGAAGCTTTCTTT,TRBJ1-1,TRBV29-1,.,.
CSGTSGQETQYF,TGCAGCGGGACTAGCGGGCAAGAGACCCAGTACTTC,TRBJ2-5,TRBV29-1,few,TRBD2
CSVVQTSGANVLTF,TGCAGCGTTGTACAGACCTCTGGGGCCAACGTCCTGACTTTC,TRBJ2-6,TRBV29-1,.,.
CSATDGETQYF,TGCAGTGCTACAGACGGGGAGACCCAGTACTTC,TRBJ2-5,TRBV20-1,.,.
CASSWDRALQETQYF,TGTGCCAGCAGCTGGGACAGGGCGCTACAAGAGACCCAGTACTTC,TRBJ2-5,TRBV5-4,.,TRBD1
CASNPGSINYGYTF,TGTGCCAGCAACCCGGGGTCAATTAACTATGGCTACACCTTC,TRBJ1-2,TRBV5-6,few,.
CASFEGDPHTDTQYF,TGCGCCAGTTTCGAGGGGGACCCTCACACAGATACGCAGTATTTT,TRBJ2-3,TRBV5-1,.,.
CSAPGTAQETQYF,TGCAGCGCACCGGGGACAGCTCAAGAGACCCAGTACTTC,TRBJ2-5,TRBV29-1,.,TRBD1
CSVVRTPHNEQFF,TGCAGCGTTGTTCGGACTCCCCACAATGAGCAGTTCTTC,TRBJ2-1,TRBV29-1,.,.
CSALDREGYTF,TGCAGTGCTTTGGACAGAGAGGGCTACACCTTC,TRBJ1-2,TRBV20-1,.,.
CASSVTSGGASELFF,TGTGCCAGCAGCGTAACTAGCGGGGGGGCCTCGGAGCTGTTTTTT,TRBJ2-2,TRBV9,.,TRBD2
CASSFPAGEAEQYF,TGTGCCAGCAGCTTCCCAGCGGGGGAGGCCGAGCAGTACTTC,TRBJ2-7,TRBV13,.,TRBD2
CAWIPPGIMNTEAFF,TGTGCCTGGATCCCCCCGGGTATTATGAACACTGAAGCTTTCTTT,TRBJ1-1,TRBV30,.,.
CASGWGKLPRANVLTF,TGCGCCAGCGGTTGGGGGAAGCTTCCTCGGGCCAACGTCCTGACTTTC,TRBJ2-6,TRBV4-1,.,.
CASSLGRVDGSPLHF,TGTGCCAGCAGCTTGGGGAGGGTCGATGGGTCACCCCTCCACTTT,TRBJ1-6,TRBV5-4,few,.
CASSPSGTGQFF,TGTGCCAGCAGCCCCTCGGGGACAGGGCAGTTCTTC,TRBJ2-1,TRBV4-2,.,TRBD1
CSAWGGQGYTF,TGCAGTGCTTGGGGGGGGCAAGGCTACACCTTC,TRBJ1-2,TRBV20-1,.,.
CASSLVGPGGYNEQFF,TGTGCCAGCAGCTTAGTGGGGCCGGGAGGTTACAATGAGCAGTTCTTC,TRBJ2-1,TRBV7-2,few,TRBD2
CASSPGTAMGSPLHF,TGTGCCAGCAGCCCAGGGACAGCTATGGGTTCACCCCTCCACTTT,TRBJ1-6,TRBV11-2,.,TRBD1
CASSRAMGETQYF,TGTGCCAGCAGCAGGGCCATGGGGGAGACCCAGTACTTC,TRBJ2-5,TRBV7-2,.,.
CASTLEGENIQYF,TGTGCCAGCACCTTGGAGGGGGAAAACATTCAGTACTTC,TRBJ2-4,TRBV6-5,once,.
CASSLRGLGTDTQYF,TGCGCCAGCAGCTTGAGGGGACTAGGGACAGATACGCAGTATTTT,TRBJ2-3,TRBV5-1,few,TRBD2
CASSQERVTTPFF,TGCGCCAGCAGCCAAGAGAGGGTTACTACTCCGTTCTTC,TRBJ2-1,TRBV4-3,once,.
CASSQDGGPQETQYF,TGTGCCAGCAGCCAAGACGGGGGACCCCAAGAGACCCAGTACTTC,TRBJ2-5,TRBV4-2,.,.
CSARRDLSYEQYF,TGCAGCGCGCGAAGGGACTTAAGCTACGAGCAGTACTTC,TRBJ2-7,TRBV29-1,.,.
CAWATGQGANQPQHF,TGTGCCTGGGCTACGGGACAGGGGGCCAATCAGCCCCAGCATTTT,TRBJ1-5,TRBV30,few,TRBD1
CAWSNSRSTEAFF,TGTGCCTGGAGTAACAGTCGATCCACTGAAGCTTTCTTT,TRBJ1-1,TRBV30,.,.
CAWMGLTSTDTQYF,TGTGCCTGGATGGGACTCACTAGCACAGATACGCAGTATTTT,TRBJ2-3,TRBV30,once,.
CASSYSLDYGYTF,TGTGCCAGCAGTTACTCGCTCGACTATGGCTACACCTTC,TRBJ1-2,TRBV6-5,.,.
CSVAGLNQPQHF,TGCAGCGTTGCGGGTCTCAATCAGCCCCAGCATTTT,TRBJ1-5,TRBV29-1,few,.
CAWSPRFRDRRGYTF,TGTGCCTGGAGTCCACGATTCCGGGACAGACGAGGCTACACCTTC,TRBJ1-2,TRBV30,.,TRBD1
CASSNSANYGYTF,TGTGCCAGTAGTAACAGCGCTAACTATGGCTACACCTTC,TRBJ1-2,TRBV19,once,.
CSVGSAPGEQYF,TGCAGCGTCGGGTCGGCCCCCGGCGAGCAGTACTTC,TRBJ2-7,TRBV29-1,.,.
CSVEGGEEETQYF,TGCAGCGTGGAGGGAGGGGAGGAAGAGACCCAGTACTTC,TRBJ2-5,TRBV29-1,few,TRBD2
CASGPGTHEKLFF,TGTGCCAGTGGACCCGGGACCCATGAAAAACTGTTTTTT,TRBJ1-4,TRBV19,few,.